This T cell receptor beta chain was found in a study of cytomegalovirus exposure and HLA in healthy donors. Study-level findings and limits: The TCR clusters that emerged in the first cohort tended, a later analysis found, to co-occur in the 120 validation repertoires. According to reports, the classifier identified cytomegalovirus status with high specificity and sensitivity. In vitro assays verified that three CMV-associated chains recognized CMV antigens specifically.

Worth noting for this clone: The antigen is unknown.

Assay: immunoSEQ multiplex PCR; the TCRdb copy retains only in-frame clones and omits some. The sample has roughly 60,000 clones; roughly nine tenths are singletons. The donors formed part of the roughly 120-subject validation cohort, distinct from the roughly 600-subject first cohort. This clonotype originated in a woman aged 18 to 35 in good health and CMV-seronegative. Sequencing input: PBMCs.

CDR3 nucleotide sequence: TGTGCCAGCAGTCCGGGGTTCTCTGGAAACACCATATATTTT. Translation: CASSPGFSGNTIYF. The rearrangement joins TRBV11-3 to TRBJ1-3, with no clear D. The CDR3 has 14 amino acids. Trimming removed 6 bases at V and 0 bases at J, with 9 bases between. CDR1 and CDR2 (germline): SGHNT, YENEEA.